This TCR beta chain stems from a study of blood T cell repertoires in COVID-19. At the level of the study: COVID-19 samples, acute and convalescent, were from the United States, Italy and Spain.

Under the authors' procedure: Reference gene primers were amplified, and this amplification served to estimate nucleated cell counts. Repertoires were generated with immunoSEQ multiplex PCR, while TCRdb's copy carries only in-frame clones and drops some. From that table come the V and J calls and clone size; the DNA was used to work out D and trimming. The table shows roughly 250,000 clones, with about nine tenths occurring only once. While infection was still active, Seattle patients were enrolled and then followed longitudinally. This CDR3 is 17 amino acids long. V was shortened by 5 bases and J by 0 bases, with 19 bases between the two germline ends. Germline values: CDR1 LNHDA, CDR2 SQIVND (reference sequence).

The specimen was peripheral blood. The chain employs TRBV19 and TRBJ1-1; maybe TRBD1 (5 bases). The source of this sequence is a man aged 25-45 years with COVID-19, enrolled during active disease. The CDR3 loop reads CASSPRGAGSMNTEAFF. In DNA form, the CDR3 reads TGTGCCAGTAGTCCTCGAGGGGCGGGGTCAATGAACACTGAAGCTTTCTTT.